The clone carrying this TCR beta chain has only a few counts. The antigen remains unidentified. As part of library construction, unique molecular identifiers were attached to individual cDNA molecules. TCRdb reanalysed the 5' RACE reads using MiXCR and keeps one entry per CDR3 protein. Seen here are about 25,000 distinct CDR3 sequences, roughly 4% observed once, and the top ten hold around a tenth. The data were obtained in a study of early T cells in non-severe SARS-CoV-2 infection. Study overall: Unpaired chains resulted from sequencing bulk RNA of unsorted whole blood. Study-wide results and limits: Reliance on VDJdb matching favored anti-spike CD8 responses; private and CD4 specificities were missed.

Trimming pared 8 bases from V and 4 bases from J, leaving 12 bases between. This CDR3 comprises 13 residues. Germline CDR1 MDHEN, CDR2 SYDVKM. The chain links TRBV28 to TRBJ2-1; unclear D gene. The TCR comes from an adult who was a healthcare worker with PCR-confirmed SARS-CoV-2 infection or an uninfected control (not recorded which). The source material was whole blood. The CDR3 DNA sequence: TGTGCCAGCGGCGTCGGTCCTTACAATGAGCAGTTCTTC. Its translation: CASGVGPYNEQFF. Full variable domain (missing parts from reference TRBV28 and TRBJ2-1): DVKVTQSSRYLVKRTGEKVFLECVQDMDHENMFWYRQDPGLGLRLIYFSYDVKMKEKGDIPEGYSVSREKKERFSLILESASTNQTSMYLCASGVGPYNEQFFGPGTRLTVL.